This TCR beta chain originates from a study of cytomegalovirus exposure and HLA in healthy donors (dated by TCRdb to 2017 to 2019). Context from the whole study: According to an earlier analysis of several hundred of the donors, some 180 million T cells yielded approximately 120 million unique TCR beta sequences and 250 to 350 Gb of sequence data. Roughly 300 gigabases of sequencing data and 70 million to 85 million unique TCR sequences were included in an early release covering several hundred HLA-typed donors. Of the roughly 400 genotyped donors, about 80% fell in the genetic ancestry cluster associated with self-reported Caucasian donors. The aim of the study was to test whether cataloging public T cell receptors could identify signatures of past pathogen exposure. Using immunosequencing, the study profiled T cell repertoires from 640 or so subjects and related those repertoires to cytomegalovirus serostatus. A separate validation cohort of roughly 130 different subjects was used in addition to the roughly 640-subject first cohort. To predict cytomegalovirus infection status, the study brought together high-throughput TCR immunosequencing, statistical association of individual TCRs with disease status, and machine learning. A later analysis re-analyzed previously published TCR beta repertoires from 666 donors and added high-resolution HLA genotyping to study TCR occurrence patterns. Rather than drawing on any new phenotypic data, the later analysis identified candidate immune exposures from TCR beta sequences and the way those sequences occurred across donors. In an earlier analysis of around 540 of the donors, high-throughput TCR beta sequencing was used to judge whether each TCR beta V gene segment behaved as functional or pseudogenic. Donor age, sex, ethnicity and CMV serostatus were collected together with the repertoire data. A later genetic analysis took genome-wide SNP genotypes for about three fifths of the 666 donors and used that subset as a discovery cohort. All discovery cohort repertoires had been generated on a single sequencing platform. HLA typing included class I and class II loci at four-digit resolution. The number of typed donors differed by locus: about 620-640 for A, B, C, DRB1 and DQB1; approximately 520 for DQA1; approximately 610 for DPA1; and about 470 for DPB1. Several DR-DQ haplotypes were treated as single units for association and clustering because of strong linkage in the cohort. Among 300 to 500 genotyped donors of the cohort, an average of approximately 200,000 unique TCR beta nucleotide sequences was sequenced per donor, of which approximately 19% were non-productive. Results and caveats for the whole study, not just this receptor: In both the original and validation cohorts, the classifier was reported to diagnose cytomegalovirus status with high specificity and sensitivity. Because counts were too low, 15 or so rarely observed V segments, including chromosome 9 orphons, were excluded from the earlier analysis of around 590 of the donors. Because HLA typing was unavailable for some donors at each locus, only the typed subset was used in association tests. The 87-base-pair reads could not distinguish some IMGT-functional V segments, including TRBV6-2 and TRBV6-3, so those segments were excluded. The authors suggested that the approach could potentially be generalized to other disease states and immunological phenotypes. An earlier analysis of approximately 540 of the donors showed that most TCR beta V segments appeared in productive rearrangements either about 90% or about 30% of the time, which broadly matched IMGT annotations. When HLA alleles, especially DR and DQ, strongly co-occurred, attributing TCR associations to individual alleles was difficult. Sequencing depth was assumed to be roughly uniform across donors in the presence/absence analyses, though that assumption may not hold. Three of the identified cytomegalovirus-associated TCR beta chains were confirmed in vitro to be specific for cytomegalovirus antigens. According to a later analysis, TCR association rates differed among HLA loci, with DRB1 alleles showing the most associated TCRs and HLA-C alleles showing the fewest. Only TCR beta chains were sequenced in this cohort, and the absence of alpha or paired-chain data limited detectable features. The study gave a list of 150 to 200 TCR beta chains associated with cytomegalovirus. The sequencing pipeline was judged likely to have produced a cluster of highly shared sequence variants as a technical artifact. In a later analysis, HLA-associated TCR beta chains showed more clonal expansion and lower generation probabilities than non-associated chains that were equally common. Correlated functional status among segregating V segments might reflect linkage disequilibrium, but an unknown experimental factor could not be ruled out. For the cohort, immune exposure information was limited to CMV serostatus. In a later analysis, most CMV-associated TCR beta chains were found to appear HLA-restricted, with HLA associations seemingly driven largely by CMV exposure. A later genetic analysis associated a missense DCLRE1C variant with V-gene and J-gene trimming of TCR beta chains, and an independent cohort replicated the association. According to a later analysis, parvovirus B19, influenza, CMV and Epstein-Barr virus appeared linked to several top co-occurrence clusters. A later analysis associated approximately 17,000 TCR beta sequences with specific HLA alleles at a false discovery rate of 0.05. A further reported finding was that TCR beta sequences accurately predicted the HLA-A and HLA-B alleles for most subjects in the first cohort. A later genetic analysis reported fewer N-insertions in productive TCRs among donors in an Asian-associated ancestry cluster than the approximately 700-donor mean. Most TCR sequences were observed very rarely across donors, whereas some public TCRs were present in many individuals.

Its CDR3 holds 15 amino acids, cysteine through phenylalanine. Solely the CDR3 DNA is kept, with 45 bases framed from the first base. CDR1 SGHNT and CDR2 YYREEE are derived from the germline V gene (reference sequence). V lost 6 bases and J lost 4 bases; the stretch between them is 14 bases long. The library was prepared using the immunoSEQ multiplex PCR assay. A mixture of 60 forward primers for TCR Vbeta segments and 13 reverse primers for TCR Jbeta segments was used in the multiplex PCR. The CDR3 region of rearranged TCR beta genes was amplified from genomic DNA by a multiplex PCR assay. The amplified TCR beta libraries were sequenced on the Illumina HiSeq System as 87-base-pair reads. The source study handled its data this way. In a later analysis, 80 million or so unique TCR beta chains were counted across the roughly 670 repertoires, and about 10 million of these chains were shared by at least two donors. Raw reads were error-corrected and collapsed into unique sequences by a nearest-neighbor algorithm in which closely related sequences were merged to remove PCR and sequencing errors. To assign V, D and J gene segments, CDR3 sequences were aligned to IMGT reference sequences. Each retained sequence needed at least a six-nucleotide match to both a V gene segment and a J gene segment. A rearrangement counted as productive if the CDR3 had no stop codons and remained in frame with V and J, and every other rearrangement counted as non-productive. CDR3 was defined by IMGT convention, running from the second conserved V-encoded cysteine to the conserved J-encoded phenylalanine. In an earlier analysis of roughly 580 of the donors, sequences lacking an unambiguous match to a single V gene segment were excluded. In an earlier analysis of a few hundred of the donors, a V segment was called functional when productive rearrangements were above 56.7%, and segregating when the standard deviation between donors exceeded 5%. A statistical classification framework was built to diagnose cytomegalovirus status from the catalog of TCR beta chain sequences. In a later analysis, V and J genes were assigned by comparing TCR nucleotide sequences against IMGT/GENE-DB human TR gene sequences. The TCRdist pipeline was used in a later analysis to assign CDR3 sequences and most-parsimonious VDJ recombination scenarios. In a later analysis, every TCR beta chain was defined by the combination of its CDR3 amino acid sequence and its V-gene family, and reads without a unique V-gene family were dropped. In a later analysis, approximately 640 highly shared, low-generation-probability nucleotide sequences were removed to address suspected cross-contamination and a sequencing artifact. In a later analysis, a clonal expansion index for each public chain was calculated from normalized within-repertoire ranks of inferred template counts. In a later analysis, generation probabilities were computed using a VDJ recombination model fitted to out-of-frame rearrangements, and the results were checked against IGoR. In a later analysis, hypergeometric tests were used to score TCR-TCR, TCR-HLA and TCR-CMV co-occurrence, with a repertoire-size bias correction applied to TCR pairs. To estimate false discovery rates, a later analysis permuted the HLA or CMV assignments 20 times. In a later analysis, co-occurring TCRs were grouped using DBSCAN, with TCRdist sequence similarity added in when clustering inside HLA-allele-positive subsets. For co-occurrence clustering, repertoires with fewer than 30,000 or more than 120,000 public chains were excluded, along with a handful of repertoires with anomalous nucleotide sharing. Held by TCRdb, this immuneACCESS table contains in-frame sequences only and omits some clones. Under half of the omission traces to an unresolved V gene where checked; the cause of the rest is unknown. That table gives V, J and clone size, and the DNA gave D and trimming. This sample gives approximately 130,000 clones in total; about 80% of them show up just once. Of the sample, approximately 1.2% is held by the ten largest clones.

This clone was seen only once. The target of this receptor is not known. No per-base quality is available; no much larger clone lies one base away. The cohort comprised some 700 healthy bone marrow donors. At the time of sampling, every cohort member was nominally healthy, though immune exposures that went unrecorded were likely present. The donor was CMV seronegative and was included in the group of hundreds of seronegative cohort members. A peripheral blood sample was provided by each donor, and peripheral blood mononuclear cells were used for TCR beta sequencing. Genomic DNA extraction from the blood cell samples was performed with the Qiagen DNeasy Blood Extraction Kit.

The TCR sequence derives from a man aged 50-59 years in good health and CMV-seronegative. The rearrangement combines TRBV5-4 with TRBJ1-6, with TRBD1 tentatively as D gene (5 bases match). Sequenced sample: PBMCs. The DNA sequence is as follows: TGTGCCAGCACCTCACGGGGGGGATATAATTCACCCCTCCACTTT. The resulting protein is CASTSRGGYNSPLHF.